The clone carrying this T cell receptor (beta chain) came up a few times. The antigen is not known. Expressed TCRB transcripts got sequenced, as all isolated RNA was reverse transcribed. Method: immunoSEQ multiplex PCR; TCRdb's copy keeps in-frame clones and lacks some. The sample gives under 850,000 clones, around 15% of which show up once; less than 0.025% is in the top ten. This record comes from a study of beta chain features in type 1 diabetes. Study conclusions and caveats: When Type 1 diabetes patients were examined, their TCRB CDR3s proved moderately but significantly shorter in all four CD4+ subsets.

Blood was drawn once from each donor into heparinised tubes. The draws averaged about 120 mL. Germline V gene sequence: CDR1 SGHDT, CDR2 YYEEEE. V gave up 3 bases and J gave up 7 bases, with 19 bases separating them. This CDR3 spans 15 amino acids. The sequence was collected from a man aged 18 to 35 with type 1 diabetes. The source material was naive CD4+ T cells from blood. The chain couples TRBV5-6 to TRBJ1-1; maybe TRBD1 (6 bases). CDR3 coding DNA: TGTGCCAGCAGCTCGCGTCGCACGGGGGCGATTGAAGCTTTCTTT. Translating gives CASSSRRTGAIEAFF.